This TCR beta chain was sequenced for a study of cytomegalovirus exposure and HLA in healthy donors. Study in general: The study's early data release held roughly 90 million unique TCRs from HLA-typed donors.

In this sample, this clone turned up once. Its target is unknown. Vbeta (60) and Jbeta (13) primers were used in the PCR. Using immunoSEQ multiplex PCR, the repertoire was profiled, and TCRdb retains in-frame clones only, with some absent. The sample lists 100,000 to 150,000 clones, about 70% occurring once. Germline V gene sequence: CDR1 LGHNA, CDR2 YNFKEQ. Trimming took 8 bases from V and 0 from J, leaving 18 bases between them. CDR3 length: 16 residues. General study findings and limits: In an earlier analysis, about 87% or about 30%: the productive usage of most TCR beta V segments. Later analysis identified a missense DCLRE1C variant that was linked to TCR beta V- and J-gene trimming. Rates of TCR association differed by HLA locus in a later analysis, with DRB1 highest and HLA-C lowest.

This receptor was identified in a woman between 40 and 55 years old in good health and CMV-seronegative. The genes are TRBV4-2 and TRBJ2-3; a weak D match, TRBD2 (7 bases). Sample: PBMCs. In nucleotides, the CDR3 is TGTGCCAGCTTTGGGGGCGGGGGAAGGAGCACAGATACGCAGTATTTT. Encoded protein: CASFGGGGRSTDTQYF.